This T cell receptor (beta chain) was profiled in a study of T cells of healthy individuals. Using its own MiXCR run on the 5' RACE reads, TCRdb lists one record per CDR3 protein. The sample lists 53,000 or so distinct CDR3 sequences, roughly 14% occurring once. The V gene's germline CDR1 is PRHDT and CDR2 FYEKMQ (reference sequence). J gave up 2 bases and V 4 bases, and 9 bases lay outside the gene matches. The CDR3 loop spans 16 amino acids. The clonotype comes from a human donor in good health. V is TRBV13 and J is TRBJ2-7; 9 nucleotides align to TRBD2. CDR3 amino acids: CASSSRGGPGTYEQYF. DNA for the CDR3: TGTGCCAGCAGCTCGCGGGGGGGGCCTGGCACCTACGAGCAGTACTTC.